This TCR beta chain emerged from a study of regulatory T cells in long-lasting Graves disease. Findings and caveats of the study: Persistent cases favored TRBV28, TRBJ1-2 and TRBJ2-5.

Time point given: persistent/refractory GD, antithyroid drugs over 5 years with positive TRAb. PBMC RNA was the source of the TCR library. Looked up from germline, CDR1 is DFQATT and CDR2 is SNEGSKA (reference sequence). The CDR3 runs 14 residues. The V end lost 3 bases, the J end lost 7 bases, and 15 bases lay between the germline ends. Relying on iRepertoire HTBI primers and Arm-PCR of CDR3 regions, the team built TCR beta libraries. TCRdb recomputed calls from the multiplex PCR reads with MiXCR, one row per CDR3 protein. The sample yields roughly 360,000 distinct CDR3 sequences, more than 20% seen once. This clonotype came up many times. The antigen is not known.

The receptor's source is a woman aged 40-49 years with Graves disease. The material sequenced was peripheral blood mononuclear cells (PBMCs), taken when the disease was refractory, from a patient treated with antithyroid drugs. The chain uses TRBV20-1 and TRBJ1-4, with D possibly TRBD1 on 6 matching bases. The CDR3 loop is CSASLTGLGEKLFF. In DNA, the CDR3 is TGCAGTGCTAGTTTAACAGGGCTGGGTGAAAAACTGTTTTTT.